The sequence of this TCR beta chain was determined in a study of blood T cell repertoires in COVID-19. Turning to the study itself: In each case, the material was cDNA or gDNA derived from T cells, B-cell-depleted T cells, or PBMCs.

V dropped 5 bases and J dropped 2; count of bases not matched to a gene: 14. The CDR3 is made up of 18 amino acids. CDR1 is MNHEY, CDR2 SVGEGT, per germline. The assay was immunoSEQ multiplex PCR, and TCRdb's table has in-frame clones only and misses some. The data contain 50,000 to 60,000 clones, roughly nine tenths of them singletons. The V call is TRBV6-2 or TRBV6-3, the J call TRBJ1-5, with 8 nucleotides matching TRBD1. This clonotype originated in a woman aged 80 or over with acute or convalescent COVID-19. Sequencing was performed on peripheral blood. DNA for the CDR3: TGTGCCAGCAGTGCGCCTGTCGGGACAGGTACTCGCAATCAGCCCCAGCATTTT. Protein product: CASSAPVGTGTRNQPQHF.